This paragraph reports one T cell receptor beta chain. Antigen: not known. The data were obtained in a study of CD4 T cells in relation to SARS-CoV-2 and coronaviruses. The unexposed donors gave CD4+ T cells in about 2011-2019, prior to COVID-19. The cells were cultured for approximately ten days before CD4+ T cells were isolated. Approximately 1.9 million PBMCs per well were cultured with about 9.4 IU/ml IL-2. Sequencing was performed with immunoSEQ multiplex PCR; in TCRdb, only in-frame clones are kept and a portion is missing. The table lists about 30,000 clones, 76% of them singletons, with roughly 15% in the top ten. The sample consisted of CD4+ T cells from PBMCs, cultured in vitro. The receptor was isolated from a human donor in good health.

The CDR3 sequence is CASSQDGTGDGDEQFF. CDR3 bases: TGCGCCAGCAGCCAAGACGGGACAGGGGATGGCGATGAGCAGTTCTTC. The chain joins TRBV4-3 to TRBJ2-1; 10 bases map to TRBD1. The CDR3 totals 16 residues. CDR1 is LGHNA, CDR2 YSLEER, per germline. Trimming cost V 0 bases and J 8 bases; bases outside gene matches: 7.